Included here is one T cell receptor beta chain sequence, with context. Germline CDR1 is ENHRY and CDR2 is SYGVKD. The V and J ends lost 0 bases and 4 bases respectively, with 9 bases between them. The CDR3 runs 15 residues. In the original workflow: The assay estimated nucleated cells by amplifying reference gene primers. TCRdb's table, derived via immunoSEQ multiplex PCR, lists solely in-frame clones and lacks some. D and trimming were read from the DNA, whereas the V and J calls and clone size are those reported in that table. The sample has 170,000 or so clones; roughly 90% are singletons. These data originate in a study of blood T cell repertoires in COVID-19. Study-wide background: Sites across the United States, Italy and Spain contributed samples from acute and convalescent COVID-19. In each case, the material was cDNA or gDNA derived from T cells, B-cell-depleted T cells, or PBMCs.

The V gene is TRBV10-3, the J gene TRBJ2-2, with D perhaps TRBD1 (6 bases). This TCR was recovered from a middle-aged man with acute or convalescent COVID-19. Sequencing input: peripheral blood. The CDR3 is CAISESGAITGELFF. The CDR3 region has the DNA TGTGCCATCAGTGAGTCGGGGGCCATCACCGGGGAGCTGTTTTTT.